This TCR beta chain was obtained from a study of T cell repertoires in cytomegalovirus infection. Whole-study context: Indications came from public TCR beta signatures; they pointed to CMV infection and to a matching HLA type.

Each CDR3 protein is one row after TCRdb ran MiXCR on the reads. The data show 200,000 to 300,000 distinct CDR3 sequences, 6% to 8% seen once. In this sample, this clonotype turned up many times. The CDR3 contains 16 residues. Germline V CDR1 and CDR2: SGHTA, FQGNSA. V was trimmed by 5 bases and J by 0 bases, leaving 14 bases between them. V gene TRBV7-2 combines with J gene TRBJ1-3; possible D gene TRBD1, 6 bases. Sequenced input: PBMCs. This sequence was found in a human donor in good health (CMV status not recorded). Some clones in this sample may be carry-over from other donors' samples. This CDR3 is CASSKQGYSSGNTIYF. CDR3 coding DNA: TGTGCCAGCAGCAAACAGGGCTACAGCTCTGGAAACACCATATATTTT.